This is a list of T cell receptor beta chains from one sample in a study of shared clonotypes between healthy human individuals. Only in-frame clones appear in the TCRdb table, and some are missing; sequencing was by immunoSEQ multiplex PCR. The sample lists over 400,000 clones, 81% occurring once. The material sequenced was PBMCs. The receptors derive from a woman aged 35 to 49 in good health. Some clones in this sample may be carry-over from other donors' samples. Each CDR3 is given with its conserved first and last residue. Each record gives: D gene, clone size, V gene, J gene, CDR3 protein, CDR3 DNA. D genes are given only for firm matches. Only part of the rows carry a size: once, few, many, or a class if the clone is expanded.

D gene: NA
clone size: once
V gene: TRBV5-1
J gene: TRBJ2-3
CDR3 protein: CASSLWTDTQYF
CDR3 DNA: TGCGCCAGCAGCTTGTGGACAGATACGCAGTATTTT

D gene: NA
clone size: NA
V gene: TRBV19
J gene: TRBJ1-1
CDR3 protein: CASCTGLNTEAFF
CDR3 DNA: TGTGCCAGTTGTACAGGGTTGAACACTGAAGCTTTCTTT

D gene: NA
clone size: NA
V gene: TRBV28
J gene: TRBJ1-2
CDR3 protein: CASSFSLGRVGGYTF
CDR3 DNA: TGTGCCAGCAGTTTTAGTTTAGGCAGGGTGGGCGGCTACACCTTC

D gene: TRBD2
clone size: NA
V gene: TRBV6-4
J gene: TRBJ2-1
CDR3 protein: CASSETSQGAYNEQFF
CDR3 DNA: TGTGCCAGCAGCGAGACTAGCCAAGGTGCCTACAATGAGCAGTTCTTC

D gene: NA
clone size: NA
V gene: TRBV19
J gene: TRBJ2-1
CDR3 protein: CASTETQGHYNEQFF
CDR3 DNA: TGTGCCAGTACCGAAACTCAGGGCCACTACAATGAGCAGTTCTTC

D gene: NA
clone size: once
V gene: TRBV7-9
J gene: TRBJ2-4
CDR3 protein: CASSLGGSANIQYF
CDR3 DNA: TGTGCCAGCAGCTTAGGAGGGTCAGCAAACATTCAGTACTTC

D gene: NA
clone size: NA
V gene: TRBV6-1
J gene: TRBJ1-4
CDR3 protein: CASSDKKAGAATNEKLFF
CDR3 DNA: TGTGCCAGCAGTGACAAAAAGGCGGGAGCCGCAACTAATGAAAAACTGTTTTTT

D gene: TRBD1
clone size: once
V gene: TRBV6-5
J gene: TRBJ2-1
CDR3 protein: CASSLFPGQEYNEQFF
CDR3 DNA: TGTGCCAGCAGTTTATTCCCGGGACAGGAGTACAATGAGCAGTTCTTC

D gene: TRBD2
clone size: NA
V gene: TRBV2
J gene: TRBJ2-5
CDR3 protein: CASSEVAGEVETQYF
CDR3 DNA: TGTGCCAGCAGTGAGGTAGCGGGAGAGGTAGAGACCCAGTACTTC

D gene: NA
clone size: few
V gene: TRBV28
J gene: TRBJ1-6
CDR3 protein: CASSFGGTSGSPLHF
CDR3 DNA: TGTGCCAGCAGTTTCGGCGGGACGTCAGGGTCACCCCTCCACTTT

D gene: NA
clone size: NA
V gene: TRBV2
J gene: TRBJ2-2
CDR3 protein: CASSRTENTGELFF
CDR3 DNA: TGTGCCAGCAGCCGGACGGAGAACACCGGGGAGCTGTTTTTT

D gene: TRBD2
clone size: NA
V gene: TRBV30
J gene: TRBJ2-7
CDR3 protein: CAWSVGGVTYEQYF
CDR3 DNA: TGTGCCTGGAGTGTGGGAGGGGTTACCTACGAGCAGTACTTC

D gene: NA
clone size: few
V gene: TRBV7-8
J gene: TRBJ1-4
CDR3 protein: CASSSYRFGGKGANEKLFF
CDR3 DNA: TGTGCCAGCAGCTCATATAGATTTGGTGGGAAGGGGGCTAATGAAAAACTGTTTTTT

D gene: NA
clone size: NA
V gene: TRBV30
J gene: TRBJ1-1
CDR3 protein: CAWSVRVMNTEAFF
CDR3 DNA: TGTGCCTGGAGTGTACGAGTTATGAACACTGAAGCTTTCTTT

D gene: TRBD1
clone size: NA
V gene: TRBV7-9
J gene: TRBJ2-7
CDR3 protein: CASSRTKTPGQPLGEQYF
CDR3 DNA: TGTGCCAGCAGCCGCACTAAGACCCCGGGACAGCCCCTCGGCGAGCAGTACTTC

D gene: TRBD2
clone size: NA
V gene: TRBV7-2
J gene: TRBJ2-7
CDR3 protein: CASRRTSGSYEQYF
CDR3 DNA: TGTGCCAGCAGGAGAACTAGCGGGAGCTACGAGCAGTACTTC

D gene: NA
clone size: NA
V gene: TRBV5-1
J gene: TRBJ2-2
CDR3 protein: CASSLVAGDTGELFF
CDR3 DNA: TGCGCCAGCAGCTTGGTAGCAGGGGACACCGGGGAGCTGTTTTTT

D gene: NA
clone size: NA
V gene: TRBV28
J gene: TRBJ2-7
CDR3 protein: CASVSGTASSYEQYF
CDR3 DNA: TGTGCCAGCGTCTCCGGGACGGCAAGCTCCTACGAGCAGTACTTC

D gene: NA
clone size: NA
V gene: TRBV7-8
J gene: TRBJ2-1
CDR3 protein: CASSLVRLTNEQFF
CDR3 DNA: TGTGCCAGCAGCTTAGTGCGCCTTACCAATGAGCAGTTCTTC

D gene: TRBD1
clone size: NA
V gene: TRBV6-5
J gene: TRBJ1-3
CDR3 protein: CASSRDRANTIYF
CDR3 DNA: TGTGCCAGCTCTCGGGACAGGGCCAACACCATATATTTT

D gene: NA
clone size: NA
V gene: TRBV28
J gene: TRBJ1-2
CDR3 protein: CASSSEGRYGYTF
CDR3 DNA: TGTGCCAGCAGTTCTGAGGGGCGCTATGGCTACACCTTC

D gene: TRBD2
clone size: few
V gene: TRBV5-1
J gene: TRBJ2-1
CDR3 protein: CASSLGLARNNEQFF
CDR3 DNA: TGCGCCAGCAGCCTAGGACTAGCGAGAAACAATGAGCAGTTCTTC

D gene: NA
clone size: few
V gene: TRBV7-2
J gene: TRBJ2-7
CDR3 protein: CASSLVGLASPEDEQYF
CDR3 DNA: TGTGCCAGCAGCTTAGTCGGGCTAGCGTCCCCCGAGGACGAGCAGTACTTC

D gene: TRBD2
clone size: NA
V gene: TRBV7-9
J gene: TRBJ2-5
CDR3 protein: CASSFTGLAQETQYF
CDR3 DNA: TGTGCCAGCAGCTTTACGGGACTAGCACAAGAGACCCAGTACTTC

D gene: NA
clone size: NA
V gene: TRBV10-1
J gene: TRBJ2-1
CDR3 protein: CASSRDGLTRGVRNEQFF
CDR3 DNA: TGCGCCAGCAGTCGCGACGGACTCACTAGAGGGGTAAGAAATGAGCAGTTCTTC

D gene: TRBD1
clone size: NA
V gene: TRBV11-2
J gene: TRBJ1-2
CDR3 protein: CASRPLQGRYYGYTF
CDR3 DNA: TGTGCCAGCAGGCCCCTACAGGGGAGGTATTATGGCTACACCTTC

D gene: NA
clone size: NA
V gene: TRBV11-2
J gene: TRBJ2-7
CDR3 protein: CASSLGRGSSYEQYF
CDR3 DNA: TGTGCCAGCAGCTTAGGGAGGGGTTCATCCTACGAGCAGTACTTC

D gene: NA
clone size: NA
V gene: TRBV5-1
J gene: TRBJ2-4
CDR3 protein: CASSLDGLAKNIQYF
CDR3 DNA: TGCGCCAGCAGCTTGGATGGACTAGCCAAAAACATTCAGTACTTC

D gene: TRBD2
clone size: once
V gene: TRBV11-1
J gene: TRBJ2-7
CDR3 protein: CASSRPSGGPYEQYF
CDR3 DNA: TGTGCCAGCAGCCGGCCCAGCGGGGGGCCCTACGAGCAGTACTTC

D gene: TRBD1
clone size: NA
V gene: TRBV29-1
J gene: TRBJ1-2
CDR3 protein: CSVDRTGTGYGYTF
CDR3 DNA: TGCAGCGTTGACCGGACCGGGACAGGCTATGGCTACACCTTC

D gene: NA
clone size: NA
V gene: TRBV20-1
J gene: TRBJ2-7
CDR3 protein: CSAPRSYEQYF
CDR3 DNA: TGCAGTGCTCCCCGCTCCTACGAGCAGTACTTC

D gene: NA
clone size: NA
V gene: TRBV7-8
J gene: TRBJ2-7
CDR3 protein: CASSAGTDYEQYF
CDR3 DNA: TGTGCCAGCAGCGCCGGGACGGACTACGAGCAGTACTTC

D gene: NA
clone size: NA
V gene: TRBV11-2
J gene: TRBJ2-1
CDR3 protein: CASSPIIVRQFF
CDR3 DNA: TGTGCCAGCAGTCCTATTATAGTGAGACAGTTCTTC

D gene: NA
clone size: NA
V gene: TRBV7-9
J gene: TRBJ2-1
CDR3 protein: CASSTRRADNEQFF
CDR3 DNA: TGTGCCAGCAGCACCCGCAGGGCAGACAATGAGCAGTTCTTC

D gene: NA
clone size: many
V gene: TRBV29-1
J gene: TRBJ2-5
CDR3 protein: CSVEAQEAIQETQYF
CDR3 DNA: TGCAGCGTTGAAGCCCAGGAGGCTATCCAAGAGACCCAGTACTTC

D gene: NA
clone size: NA
V gene: TRBV15
J gene: TRBJ1-2
CDR3 protein: CATSRDPGDGYTF
CDR3 DNA: TGTGCCACCAGCAGAGATCCAGGGGATGGCTACACCTTC

D gene: NA
clone size: NA
V gene: TRBV10-3
J gene: TRBJ2-7
CDR3 protein: CAISESWASVNEQYF
CDR3 DNA: TGTGCCATCAGTGAGTCGTGGGCTAGCGTCAACGAGCAGTACTTC

D gene: TRBD2
clone size: NA
V gene: TRBV4-1
J gene: TRBJ2-1
CDR3 protein: CASSQILSGRAVYEQFF
CDR3 DNA: TGCGCCAGCAGCCAAATATTGTCGGGGAGGGCCGTGTATGAGCAGTTCTTC

D gene: TRBD2
clone size: NA
V gene: TRBV5-1
J gene: TRBJ2-7
CDR3 protein: CASSIGLAGMTYEQYF
CDR3 DNA: TGCGCCAGCAGCATCGGACTAGCGGGGATGACCTACGAGCAGTACTTC

D gene: NA
clone size: NA
V gene: TRBV19
J gene: TRBJ2-5
CDR3 protein: CASSRGQFPGQSLYQETQYF
CDR3 DNA: TGTGCCAGTAGTAGAGGACAGTTCCCTGGCCAATCCTTGTACCAAGAGACCCAGTACTTC

D gene: NA
clone size: few
V gene: TRBV28
J gene: TRBJ2-5
CDR3 protein: CATSAGVYSQYF
CDR3 DNA: TGTGCCACCTCGGCAGGGGTTTACTCCCAGTACTTC

D gene: NA
clone size: once
V gene: TRBV29-1
J gene: TRBJ2-3
CDR3 protein: CSAGRSTDTQYF
CDR3 DNA: TGCAGCGCTGGACGGAGCACAGATACGCAGTATTTT

D gene: TRBD2
clone size: NA
V gene: TRBV7-8
J gene: TRBJ2-1
CDR3 protein: CASSLFSLIAGSHNEQFF
CDR3 DNA: TGTGCCAGCAGCTTGTTCAGCCTCATAGCGGGATCCCACAATGAGCAGTTCTTC

D gene: TRBD1
clone size: NA
V gene: TRBV5-1
J gene: TRBJ1-1
CDR3 protein: CASSQTGVGATEAFF
CDR3 DNA: TGCGCCAGCAGCCAGACAGGGGTTGGGGCCACTGAAGCTTTCTTT

D gene: TRBD1
clone size: once
V gene: TRBV12-5
J gene: TRBJ2-3
CDR3 protein: CASGTSPQGAMTDTQYF
CDR3 DNA: TGTGCTAGTGGTACCTCACCCCAGGGGGCGATGACAGATACGCAGTATTTT

D gene: TRBD2
clone size: NA
V gene: TRBV7-3
J gene: TRBJ2-1
CDR3 protein: CASSTNGTSGKLWEQFF
CDR3 DNA: TGTGCCAGCAGCACTAATGGGACTAGCGGGAAACTGTGGGAGCAGTTCTTC

D gene: TRBD1
clone size: few
V gene: TRBV28
J gene: TRBJ2-3
CDR3 protein: CASSSLLTGRPDTQYF
CDR3 DNA: TGTGCCAGCAGTTCCCTCTTGACAGGGAGACCAGATACGCAGTATTTT

D gene: TRBD1
clone size: NA
V gene: TRBV10-3
J gene: TRBJ1-2
CDR3 protein: CAISPGQGDGYTF
CDR3 DNA: TGTGCCATCAGTCCGGGACAGGGGGATGGCTACACCTTC

D gene: NA
clone size: NA
V gene: TRBV21-1
J gene: TRBJ2-3
CDR3 protein: CASSKDSNMSTDTQYF
CDR3 DNA: TGTGCCAGCAGCAAAGACAGCAATATGAGCACAGATACGCAGTATTTT

D gene: TRBD1
clone size: NA
V gene: TRBV7-2
J gene: TRBJ2-5
CDR3 protein: CASSAVAQGVQETQYF
CDR3 DNA: TGTGCCAGCAGTGCCGTCGCACAGGGGGTTCAAGAGACCCAGTACTTC

D gene: NA
clone size: once
V gene: TRBV7-2
J gene: TRBJ1-1
CDR3 protein: CASSLDRTPEAFF
CDR3 DNA: TGTGCCAGCAGCTTAGACCGGACCCCTGAAGCTTTCTTT

D gene: NA
clone size: NA
V gene: TRBV10-2
J gene: TRBJ1-2
CDR3 protein: CASSESSQLYGYTF
CDR3 DNA: TGCGCCAGCAGTGAGTCTTCCCAGCTATATGGCTACACCTTC

D gene: NA
clone size: NA
V gene: TRBV29-1
J gene: TRBJ1-2
CDR3 protein: CSGGSGDGYTF
CDR3 DNA: TGCAGCGGGGGTTCTGGGGATGGCTACACCTTC

D gene: NA
clone size: few
V gene: TRBV10-2
J gene: TRBJ1-3
CDR3 protein: CASKEQGSGNTIYF
CDR3 DNA: TGCGCCAGCAAAGAACAGGGATCTGGAAACACCATATATTTT

D gene: NA
clone size: NA
V gene: TRBV7-3
J gene: TRBJ1-3
CDR3 protein: CASSLGVSSGNTIYF
CDR3 DNA: TGTGCCAGCAGCTTAGGTGTCAGCTCTGGAAACACCATATATTTT